The next 14 T cell receptor beta chains were all read from a single sample in a study of T cells after yellow fever vaccination. TCRdb called the 5' RACE reads again in MiXCR, with one record for every CDR3 protein. The sample contains approximately 300,000 distinct CDR3 sequences, roughly 10% of which appear only once. Sequenced material: CD4+ T cells sorted from PBMCs, taken 45 days after the yellow fever booster vaccination. The receptors stem from a man aged 18 to 35 who received the YFV17D yellow fever vaccine.

This clonotype came up a few times. The rearrangement links TRBV6-5 to TRBJ1-1; 7 bases line up with TRBD1. This CDR3 region has 13 residues. The ends lost 9 bases at V and 3 bases at J; junction bases unmatched: 7. Per the germline V gene, CDR1 is MNHEY and CDR2 is SVGAGI. CDR3 sequence: CASTGTVYTEAFF. The CDR3 DNA reads TGTGCCAGTACCGGGACAGTATACACTGAAGCTTTCTTT.

The chain uses TRBV7-9 and TRBJ2-6; 7 bases fit TRBD1. The V gene end was trimmed by 6 bases and the J gene end by 0 bases; junction bases not matched to a gene: 5. Germline lookup yields CDR1 SEHNR and CDR2 FQNEAQ (reference sequence). The CDR3 totals 16 residues. The CDR3 spells CASRTTGLSGANVLTF. The CDR3 DNA follows: TGTGCCAGCAGAACGACAGGGCTCTCTGGGGCCAACGTCCTGACTTTC. The entire variable domain, with the rest obtained from reference TRBV7-9 and TRBJ2-6, is as follows: DTGVSQNPRHKITKRGQNVTFRCDPISEHNRLYWYRQTLGQGPEFLTYFQNEAQLEKSRLLSDRFSAERPKGSFSTLEIQRTEQGDSAMYLCASRTTGLSGANVLTFGAGSRLTVL.

The chain carries TRBV7-2 and TRBJ2-1; 14 bases align to TRBD2. The CDR3 totals 18 residues. Per the germline V gene, CDR1 is SGHTA and CDR2 is FQGNSA. Trimming cost V 6 bases and J 5 bases; bases outside gene matches: 12. CDR3 sequence (DNA): TGTGCCAGCAGTTGGGTCGGGACTAGCGGGGGAACCCACAATGAGCAGTTCTTC. As protein: CASSWVGTSGGTHNEQFF. Variable domain in full (rest from reference TRBV7-2 and TRBJ2-1): GAGVSQSPSNKVTEKGKDVELRCDPISGHTALYWYRQSLGQGLEFLIYFQGNSAPDKSGLPSDRFSAERTGGSVSTLTIQRTQQEDSAVYLCASSWVGTSGGTHNEQFFGPGTRLTVL.

The chain uses TRBV5-1 and TRBJ2-1; TRBD2 matches 10 bases. Looked up from germline, CDR1 is SGHRS and CDR2 is YFSETQ. CDR3 length: 15 amino acids. Trimming at V came to 4 bases and at J to 8 bases, leaving 9 bases not matched to a gene. CDR3 sequence: CASSLSAGGFDEQFF. The DNA for the CDR3 is TGCGCCAGCAGCCTTTCAGCGGGGGGGTTCGATGAGCAGTTCTTC.

In this sample, this clonotype turned up a few times. Here the CDR3 reads CASSPRRVPDQPQHF. The CDR3 region has the DNA TGTGCCAGCAGTCCCCGGAGGGTCCCCGATCAGCCCCAGCATTTT. The rearrangement uses TRBV6-1 and TRBJ1-5; D unclear. V shed 5 bases and J shed 5 bases, with 16 bases lying between them. Germline V gene lookup returns CDR1 MNHNS and CDR2 SASEGT. The CDR3 consists of 15 residues.

This clonotype was counted only a few times. The rearrangement links TRBV28 to TRBJ2-3; 9 positions agree with TRBD1. The V gene's germline CDR1 is MDHEN and CDR2 SYDVKM. The junction had 7 bases not matched to a gene; V was cut back by 3 bases and J by 6 bases. The CDR3 is made up of 15 amino acids. For the CDR3, the DNA is TGTGCCAGCAGTTTCTCAGCACAGGGGGCGGATACGCAGTATTTT. Amino acids: CASSFSAQGADTQYF.

This clonotype was detected a few times. The chain recombines TRBV20-1 with TRBJ1-4, with TRBD1 matching 9 bases. This CDR3 has 14 residues. V shed 5 bases, J shed 7 bases, and the junction held 8 bases outside the gene matches. CDR1 and CDR2 from the germline V gene are DFQATT and SNEGSKA (reference sequence). In nucleotides, the CDR3 is TGCAGTGCTCAAGATTGGACAGGGGTTGAAAAACTGTTTTTT. Translation: CSAQDWTGVEKLFF.

This chain links TRBV28 with TRBJ1-5, with 9 bases aligning to TRBD1. The V segment lost 4 bases and the J segment 7 bases; nucleotides outside the gene matches: 8. CDR1 and CDR2 from the germline V gene are MDHEN and SYDVKM. The CDR3 is made up of 15 amino acids. The DNA of the CDR3 is TGTGCCAGCAGTTCGACAGGGGGAGGAGTGCAGCCCCAGCATTTT. The encoded protein is CASSSTGGGVQPQHF.

The J gene is TRBJ2-2, the V gene TRBV20-1, with TRBD1 matching 8 bases. V gave up 6 bases and J gave up 8 bases; unmatched junction bases: 11. This CDR3 contains 14 residues. In germline, CDR1 is DFQATT, CDR2 SNEGSKA (reference sequence). The DNA of the CDR3 is TGCAGTGCAAGCCAGGGGGCGCCTATGGGGGAGCTGTTTTTT. This encodes CSASQGAPMGELFF.

The rearrangement joins TRBV18 to TRBJ1-1; no firm D call. The CDR3 runs 14 residues. Trimming stripped 3 bases from V and 3 bases from J, with 11 bases between. Germline loops: CDR1 KGHSH, CDR2 LQKENI. In nucleotides, the CDR3 is TGTGCCAGCTCACCTTCGGGTTACTACACTGAAGCTTTCTTT. Protein sequence: CASSPSGYYTEAFF.

A few counts support this clonotype. The rearrangement joins TRBV6-5 to TRBJ1-4; D uncertain. V lost 6 bases and J 8 bases, leaving 19 bases between the germline ends. This CDR3 has 15 residues. Germline CDR1 MNHEY, CDR2 SVGAGI. CDR3 coding DNA: TGTGCCAGCAGCCCGTTCGCAGAGGCTCCCGAAAAACTGTTTTTT. Amino acids: CASSPFAEAPEKLFF.

This clonotype was detected only a few times. The chain couples TRBV4-2 to TRBJ1-5, with 7 nucleotides matching TRBD1. This CDR3 spans 15 amino acids. V shed 2 bases and J 6 bases; nucleotides not matched to a gene: 7. Looked up from germline, CDR1 is LGHNA and CDR2 is YNFKEQ. The CDR3 DNA follows: TGTGCCAGCAGCCAAAGGATGCAGGGGGGTCAGCCCCAGCATTTT. It specifies CASSQRMQGGQPQHF.

This clonotype was recorded many times. This chain links TRBV5-1 with TRBJ2-3; D is unresolved. V lost 0 bases and J lost 6, with 8 bases in between. CDR1 SGHRS and CDR2 YFSETQ come from the germline V gene. The CDR3 is made up of 13 amino acids. The CDR3, as DNA: TGCGCCAGCAGCTTGGGAGATAAGGATACGCAGTATTTT. Translated, it gives CASSLGDKDTQYF.

This chain links TRBV5-1 with TRBJ1-6; TRBD1 aligns across 9 bases. Germline lookup yields CDR1 SGHRS and CDR2 YFSETQ. J lost 5 bases, V lost 1 base, and 1 base had no gene match. CDR3 length: 15 amino acids. The CDR3 protein is CASSLRQGDNSPLHF. The CDR3 coding sequence is TGCGCCAGCAGCTTGAGACAGGGGGATAATTCACCCCTCCACTTT.